This T cell receptor beta chain was documented in a study of technical replicates of blood from a handful of donors. This CDR3 has 14 residues. CDR1 is MGHRA, CDR2 YSYEKL, per germline. With 5 bases clipped from V and 4 bases from J, the junction kept 6 bases outside the gene matches. Clones were read by immunoSEQ multiplex PCR, and TCRdb kept only the in-frame ones, dropping some. Seen here are about 62,000 clones, more than 95% observed once, and the top ten hold roughly 0.16%. This sequence was found in a human donor in good health. Sample: T cells isolated from PBMCs. The gene calls are TRBV4-1 and TRBJ2-7, with 9 positions matching TRBD1. The CDR3 bases are TGCGCCAGCAGCGGTGGGGACAGGGTTTACGAGCAGTACTTC. Encoded protein: CASSGGDRVYEQYF.